This is a list of T cell receptor beta chains from one sample in a study of shared clonotypes between healthy human individuals. Only in-frame clones appear in the TCRdb table, and some are missing; sequencing was by immunoSEQ multiplex PCR. This table has 2 million to 2.5 million clones, 85% to 95% appearing once. Input material: naive CD4+ T cells from PBMCs. These receptors were obtained from a young man in good health. Some clones in this sample may be carry-over from other donors' samples. Each CDR3 is given with its conserved first and last residue. Each record gives: V gene, CDR3 protein.

TRBV6-1 CASESPGTGGYEQYF
TRBV28 CASSLVGTSGISREQYF
TRBV27 CASRQELASGQETQYF
TRBV14 CASSGGTTSLLGYTF
TRBV28 CASSPGLIYEQYF
TRBV19 CASRWTGQVKSSGNTIYF
TRBV5-6 CASSLREQYF
TRBV27 CASSFSVYNEQFF
TRBV11-2 CASSLGDTGPINTGELFF
TRBV5-1 CASSSPGNEQYF
TRBV29-1 CSVGLNTGELFF
TRBV28 CASKIGGAYEQYF
TRBV7-2 CASSLRDRERYTF
TRBV7-3 CASSLTAGELFF
TRBV5-1 CASTLQAGGGDTQYF
TRBV6-5 CASSYSGRRTDTQYF